A selection of T cell receptor beta chains follows, all from one sample in a study of T cell changes during pregnancy in multiple sclerosis. Method: immunoSEQ multiplex PCR; TCRdb's copy keeps in-frame clones and lacks some. The sample has about 36,000 clones; approximately 90% are singletons. Sequencing was performed on CD4+ T cells from peripheral blood mononuclear cells, taken in the first trimester of pregnancy. The receptors come from a female donor with multiple sclerosis, enrolled in a pregnancy study. Both conserved end residues are part of each CDR3. D genes are given only for firm matches. The size entry is marked missing in some rows and otherwise reads once, few, many or a size class.

cdr3_nt cdr3_aa clone_size j_call v_call d_call
TGTGCCAGCTCACCAGGGACAGGGGGGGATCAGCCCCAGCATTTT CASSPGTGGDQPQHF - TRBJ1-5 TRBV18 TRBD1
TGTGCCAGCAGCTTAGTCGGCGGGAGGTCAAATACGCAGTATTTT CASSLVGGRSNTQYF - TRBJ2-3 TRBV7-2 TRBD2
TGTGCCATCAGTGAGGGACAGGGGGCGGAAGAGACCCAGTACTTC CAISEGQGAEETQYF once TRBJ2-5 TRBV10-3 TRBD1
TGTGCCAGCATTACCCCATACGGTAGCACTGAAGCTTTCTTT CASITPYGSTEAFF - TRBJ1-1 TRBV28 -
TGTGCCAGCTCACCGGATGCTAGCGTTAGAACCGGGGAGCTGTTTTTT CASSPDASVRTGELFF - TRBJ2-2 TRBV18 -
TGTGCCAGCAGCTTGAAGACGGGTGAAAAACTGTTTTTT CASSLKTGEKLFF - TRBJ1-4 TRBV7-6 -
TGTGCCAGCAGTTTTGGGGGGGCGGTATCTGGGGCCAACGTCCTGACTTTC CASSFGGAVSGANVLTF - TRBJ2-6 TRBV27 -
TGTGCCATCAGTGAGCTCAACAGGGCGGGAAACACCATATATTTT CAISELNRAGNTIYF - TRBJ1-3 TRBV10-3 -
TGTGCCAGCAGCTTATTTTGGACTAGCGGGGGTTACAATGAGCAGTTCTTC CASSLFWTSGGYNEQFF - TRBJ2-1 TRBV7-2 TRBD2
TGTGCCAGCAGTTTCCCGCTACAGGGACAGGGGTACACAGAGACCCAGTACTTC CASSFPLQGQGYTETQYF - TRBJ2-5 TRBV28 TRBD1
TGTGCCAGCAGCCACGGACAGGGGGATAGGGATACGCAGTATTTT CASSHGQGDRDTQYF - TRBJ2-3 TRBV7-3 TRBD1
TGTGCCAGCAGCCACAGGGACAGGGGAGCGACTGAAGCTTTCTTT CASSHRDRGATEAFF - TRBJ1-1 TRBV14 TRBD1
TGTGCCAGCTCGGCGGACAGGGGGTATTACAATGAGCAGTTCTTC CASSADRGYYNEQFF - TRBJ2-1 TRBV18 TRBD1
TGTGCCAGCAGTTCCGGACTCCTACCGTCGGAAGGCTACACCTTC CASSSGLLPSEGYTF - TRBJ1-2 TRBV6-5 -
TGCGCCAGCAGCAGAACTAGCGGGAGGATCAATGAGCAGTTCTTC CASSRTSGRINEQFF - TRBJ2-1 TRBV5-1 TRBD2
TGTGCCAGCAGCTGGCAGAGGGAGACCCAGTACTTC CASSWQRETQYF - TRBJ2-5 TRBV5-6 -
TGCGCCAGCAGCTTGGGACAGGGAGACTATGGCTACACCTTC CASSLGQGDYGYTF - TRBJ1-2 TRBV5-1 TRBD1
TGTGCCAGCAGTTTAACCGGGACTAGCGTCCCCCCGGGATGGTTCTTC CASSLTGTSVPPGWFF - TRBJ2-1 TRBV28 TRBD2
TGTGCCAGCAGGCCCCCCGGTCTGAACACTGAAGCTTTCTTT CASRPPGLNTEAFF - TRBJ1-1 TRBV6-6 -
TGTGCCAGCTCACCGACAAGCGGGCCGACTAGCACAGATACGCAGTATTTT CASSPTSGPTSTDTQYF - TRBJ2-3 TRBV18 -
TGTGCCAGCAGCCGGACGGGACAGGCTTTCACAGATACGCAGTATTTT CASSRTGQAFTDTQYF - TRBJ2-3 TRBV11-2 TRBD1
TGTGCCAGCAGTATTGGGACTAGCGGATACAATGAGCAGTTCTTC CASSIGTSGYNEQFF - TRBJ2-1 TRBV6-1 TRBD2
TGTGCCAGCAGTTCGGGACCTTCCAGGGGGACCCAGTACTTC CASSSGPSRGTQYF - TRBJ2-5 TRBV27 -
TGTGCCAGCGGGAAGGGACAGGGCGCCCGCATCTCTGGAAACACCATATATTTT CASGKGQGARISGNTIYF - TRBJ1-3 TRBV2 TRBD1
TGTGCCAGCAGGCAACAGGGGTCGCAGTATTTT CASRQQGSQYF - TRBJ2-3 TRBV6-1 TRBD1
TGTGCCAGTACAGGCCCTAACTATGGCTACACCTTC CASTGPNYGYTF - TRBJ1-2 TRBV19 -
TGTGCCAGCAGTTTCCACCCCACTCCGGGACAGGGCGGGAATACGCAGTATTTT CASSFHPTPGQGGNTQYF - TRBJ2-3 TRBV27 TRBD1
TGTGCCTGGAGTCGGGCGAGCGGGGGTTACAATGAGCAGTTCTTC CAWSRASGGYNEQFF - TRBJ2-1 TRBV30 TRBD2
TGTGCCAGCAGTCCCCGACTAGCGGGAAGCAATGAGCAGTTCTTC CASSPRLAGSNEQFF - TRBJ2-1 TRBV7-3 TRBD2
TGTGCCAGTAAGACAGGCGGGACTGAAGCTTTCTTT CASKTGGTEAFF - TRBJ1-1 TRBV19 -
TGCAGCGGAGGACAGGGCGCCTATGGCTACACCTTC CSGGQGAYGYTF - TRBJ1-2 TRBV29-1 TRBD1
TGTGCCAGCTCACCTACGGTAAGCAATCAGCCCCAGCATTTT CASSPTVSNQPQHF once TRBJ1-5 TRBV18 -
TGTGCCAGCAGCTCCAGGACAGGAGCCCATGGCTACACCTTC CASSSRTGAHGYTF - TRBJ1-2 TRBV6-6 TRBD1
TGTGCCAGTAGTAGTACAACAGGGGGGGGAGATACGCAGTATTTT CASSSTTGGGDTQYF - TRBJ2-3 TRBV19 -
TGTGCCAGCAGCTTACGGCAGGCTGGATTTGGCGAGCAGTACTTC CASSLRQAGFGEQYF - TRBJ2-7 TRBV7-3 -
TGTGCCAGCTCACCACAGGGGTCCTCCTACAATGAGCAGTTCTTC CASSPQGSSYNEQFF - TRBJ2-1 TRBV18 -
TGTGCCAGCAGCCAACGACTGTCTAGCGGGACCATTTCTAAAGAGACCCAGTACTTC CASSQRLSSGTISKETQYF - TRBJ2-5 TRBV7-9 TRBD2
TGTGCCAGCAGTTACTCGACTGGCGGTAGCTATGGCTACACCTTC CASSYSTGGSYGYTF - TRBJ1-2 TRBV6-5 -
TGTGCCAGCAGTGTCCGAGTTAGTCCCAATTCACCCCTCCACTTT CASSVRVSPNSPLHF - TRBJ1-6 TRBV2 -
TGTGCCAGCAGTTCCGACAGGACGGCCTACGAGCAGTACTTC CASSSDRTAYEQYF - TRBJ2-7 TRBV28 -
TGTGCCAGCTCACCACTGGGGACTAGTGCTAATGAAAAACTGTTTTTT CASSPLGTSANEKLFF once TRBJ1-4 TRBV18 -
TGCAGTGCCGACGACGTGGAGGAGCAGTACTTC CSADDVEEQYF - TRBJ2-7 TRBV20-1 -
TGTGCCAGCAGCTCCATCCAACAGAATACTTATGGCTACACCTTC CASSSIQQNTYGYTF - TRBJ1-2 TRBV5-4 -
TGTGCCAGCAGCCTAGGTTTACCGATTAACACTGAAGCTTTCTTT CASSLGLPINTEAFF - TRBJ1-1 TRBV6-1 -
TGCGCCAGCAGCTTGGAAGGGACTAGCAAGTTCTTC CASSLEGTSKFF - TRBJ2-1 TRBV5-1 TRBD2
TGCGCCAGCAGCCTCAGCGGCCAAGAGACCCAGTACTTC CASSLSGQETQYF once TRBJ2-5 TRBV5-1 -
TGCGCCAGCAGTCCAACAGGGGGAAGATCACCCCTCCACTTT CASSPTGGRSPLHF - TRBJ1-6 TRBV5-1 TRBD1
TGTGCCAGCAGTTTTATCGGGGGGTCAGGGGGCAATCAGCCCCAGCATTTT CASSFIGGSGGNQPQHF - TRBJ1-5 TRBV27 -
TGTGCCTGGAGTGTGTCGGGATTGAATCAGCCCCAGCATTTT CAWSVSGLNQPQHF few TRBJ1-5 TRBV30 -
TGTGCCAGCAGCTTAACCGGCGGGGGGCGATACAATGAGCAGTTCTTC CASSLTGGGRYNEQFF - TRBJ2-1 TRBV7-3 TRBD2
TGTGCCAGCAGTTACTCGGTTGGGGAGGAGTCCTACGAGCAGTACTTC CASSYSVGEESYEQYF - TRBJ2-7 TRBV6-6 -
TGCGCCAGCAGCTTGAACAGGGCCAATGAGCAGTTCTTC CASSLNRANEQFF - TRBJ2-1 TRBV5-1 -
TGTGCCAGCGGGGCAGGGGGAAATCTCTACGAGCAGTACTTC CASGAGGNLYEQYF - TRBJ2-7 TRBV9 TRBD1
TGCGCCAGCAGCCAAGTAGATATGGGACTAGCGGGAGTACACGAGCAGTACTTC CASSQVDMGLAGVHEQYF few TRBJ2-7 TRBV4-1 TRBD2
TGTGCCAGCAGCTTGGCCCCAGGAAAGGTGTCGGGATTCAACTATGGCTACACCTTC CASSLAPGKVSGFNYGYTF - TRBJ1-2 TRBV5-6 -
TGCGCCAGCGAATCAGGACTAGCGGGAGGGTATGGTGCCAATGAGCAGTTCTTC CASESGLAGGYGANEQFF - TRBJ2-1 TRBV5-1 TRBD2
TGTGCCAGCAGCTTAGCGGGAGTTCTCAATGAGCAGTTCTTC CASSLAGVLNEQFF - TRBJ2-1 TRBV7-3 TRBD2
TGTGCCAGCAGGAGCGGGGTTTACTACGAGCAGTACTTC CASRSGVYYEQYF - TRBJ2-7 TRBV28 TRBD2
TGTGCCAGCAGTTACAATCAGGCGGGACAGGATTACGAGCAGTACTTC CASSYNQAGQDYEQYF - TRBJ2-7 TRBV6-5 TRBD1